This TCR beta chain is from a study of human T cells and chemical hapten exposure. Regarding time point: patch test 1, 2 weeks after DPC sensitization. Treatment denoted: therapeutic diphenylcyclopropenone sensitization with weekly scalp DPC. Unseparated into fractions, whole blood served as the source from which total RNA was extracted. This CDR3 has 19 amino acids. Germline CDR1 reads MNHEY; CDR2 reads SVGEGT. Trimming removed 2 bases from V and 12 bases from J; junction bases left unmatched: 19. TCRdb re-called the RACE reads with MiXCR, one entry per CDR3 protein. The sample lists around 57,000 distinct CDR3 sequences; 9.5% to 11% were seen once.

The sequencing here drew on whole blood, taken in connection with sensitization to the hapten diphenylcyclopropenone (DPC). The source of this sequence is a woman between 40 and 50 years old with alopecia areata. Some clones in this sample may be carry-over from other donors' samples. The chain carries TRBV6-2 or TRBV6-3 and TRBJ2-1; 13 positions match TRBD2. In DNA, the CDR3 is TGTGCCAGCAGTTACCCATCTAGACTAGCGGGAGGCCGATACCCAGTGCAGTTCTTC. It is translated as CASSYPSRLAGGRYPVQFF.